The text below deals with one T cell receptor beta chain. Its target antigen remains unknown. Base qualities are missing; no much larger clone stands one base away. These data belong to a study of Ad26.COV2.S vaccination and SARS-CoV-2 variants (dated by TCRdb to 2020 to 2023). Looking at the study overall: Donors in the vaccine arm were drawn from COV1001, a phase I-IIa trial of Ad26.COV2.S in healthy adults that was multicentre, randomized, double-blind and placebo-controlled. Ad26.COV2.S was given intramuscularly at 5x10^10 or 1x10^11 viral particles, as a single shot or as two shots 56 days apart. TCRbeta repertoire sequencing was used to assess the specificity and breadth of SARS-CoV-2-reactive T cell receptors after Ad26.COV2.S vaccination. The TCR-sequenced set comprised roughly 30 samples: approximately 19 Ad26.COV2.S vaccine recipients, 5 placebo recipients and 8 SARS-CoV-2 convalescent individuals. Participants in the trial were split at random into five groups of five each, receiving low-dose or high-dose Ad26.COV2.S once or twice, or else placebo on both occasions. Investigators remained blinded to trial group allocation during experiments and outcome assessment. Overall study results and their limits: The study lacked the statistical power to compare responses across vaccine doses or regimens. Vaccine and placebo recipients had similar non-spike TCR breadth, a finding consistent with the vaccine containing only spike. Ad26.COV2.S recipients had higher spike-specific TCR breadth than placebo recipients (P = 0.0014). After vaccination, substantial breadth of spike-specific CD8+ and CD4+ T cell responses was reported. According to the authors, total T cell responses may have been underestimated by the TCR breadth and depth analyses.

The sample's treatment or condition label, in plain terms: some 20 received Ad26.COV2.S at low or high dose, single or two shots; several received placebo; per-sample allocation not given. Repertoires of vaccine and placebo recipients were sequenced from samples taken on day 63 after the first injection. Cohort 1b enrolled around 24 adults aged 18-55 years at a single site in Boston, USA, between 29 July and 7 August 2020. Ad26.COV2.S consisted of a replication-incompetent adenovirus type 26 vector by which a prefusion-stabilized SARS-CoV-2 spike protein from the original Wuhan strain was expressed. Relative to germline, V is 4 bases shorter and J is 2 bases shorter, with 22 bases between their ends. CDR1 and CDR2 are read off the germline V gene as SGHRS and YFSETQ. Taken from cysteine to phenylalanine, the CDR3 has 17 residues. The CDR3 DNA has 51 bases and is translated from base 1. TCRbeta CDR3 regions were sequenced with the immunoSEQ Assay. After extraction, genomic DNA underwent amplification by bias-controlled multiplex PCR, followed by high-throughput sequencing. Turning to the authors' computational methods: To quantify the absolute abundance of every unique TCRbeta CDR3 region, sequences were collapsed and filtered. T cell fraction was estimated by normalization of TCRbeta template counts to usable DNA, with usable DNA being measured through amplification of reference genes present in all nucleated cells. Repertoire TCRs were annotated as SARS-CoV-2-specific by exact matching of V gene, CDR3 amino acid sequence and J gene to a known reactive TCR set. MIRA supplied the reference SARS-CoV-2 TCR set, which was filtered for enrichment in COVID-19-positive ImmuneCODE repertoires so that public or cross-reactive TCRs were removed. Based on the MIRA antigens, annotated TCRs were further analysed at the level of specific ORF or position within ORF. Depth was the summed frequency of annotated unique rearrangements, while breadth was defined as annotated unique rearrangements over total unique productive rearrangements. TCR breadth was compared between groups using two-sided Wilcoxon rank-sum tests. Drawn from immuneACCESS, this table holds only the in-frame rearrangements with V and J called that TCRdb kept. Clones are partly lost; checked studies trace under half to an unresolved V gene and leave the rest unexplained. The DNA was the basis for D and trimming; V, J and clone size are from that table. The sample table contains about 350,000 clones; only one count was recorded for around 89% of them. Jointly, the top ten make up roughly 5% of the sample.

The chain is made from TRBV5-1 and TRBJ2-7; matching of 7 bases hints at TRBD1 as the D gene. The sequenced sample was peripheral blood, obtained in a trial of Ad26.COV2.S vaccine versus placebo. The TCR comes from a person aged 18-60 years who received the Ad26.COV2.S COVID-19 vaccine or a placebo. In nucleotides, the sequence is TGCGCCAGCAGCCGAACCCAGGGGGGAGGACCTACCTACGAGCAGTACTTC. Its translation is CASSRTQGGGPTYEQYF. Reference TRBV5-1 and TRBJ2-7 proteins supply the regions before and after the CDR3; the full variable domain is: KAGVTQTPRYLIKTRGQQVTLSCSPISGHRSVSWYQQTPGQGLQFLFEYFSETQRNKGNFPGRFSGRQFSNSRSEMNVSTLELGDSALYLCASSRTQGGGPTYEQYFGPGTRLTVT.